Presented here are 19 T cell receptor beta chains from one specimen sequenced in a study of CD8 T cells in ankylosing spondylitis. Their target antigens are unknown. TCRdb used MiXCR to reprocess the 5' RACE reads, holding one entry per CDR3 protein. The profile shows roughly 440,000 distinct CDR3 sequences, 17% of them singletons. Broader study findings: Within ankylosing spondylitis blood, a TCR beta motif made up of several highly homologous variants appeared to be characteristic.

Specimen: blood, either unsorted or a sorted T cell fraction (not recorded which). The receptors were gathered from a male donor with ankylosing spondylitis.

The chain combines TRBV15 with TRBJ1-1, with D possibly TRBD1 on 5 matching bases. The V gene lost 0 bases and the J gene lost 7 bases, with 18 bases spanning the gap. This CDR3 contains 16 residues. The germline V gene encodes CDR1 LNHNV and CDR2 YYDKDF (reference sequence). The CDR3 region has the DNA TGTGCCACCAGCAGAGATAGGGGCAGGAGCGGGCTTGAAGCTTTCTTT. This sequence encodes CATSRDRGRSGLEAFF. Filled out from reference TRBV15 and TRBJ1-1, the complete variable domain reads DAMVIQNPRYQVTQFGKPVTLSCSQTLNHNVMYWYQQKSSQAPKLLFHYYDKDFNNEADTPDNFQSRRPNTSFCFLDIRSPGLGDTAMYLCATSRDRGRSGLEAFFGQGTRLTVV.

This clonotype has more than one count but fewer than ten. The gene calls are TRBV9 and TRBJ1-1; D is uncertain. Trimming removed 6 bases at V and 1 base at J, with 13 bases between. The CDR3 is 14 residues long. Germline V gene sequence: CDR1 SGDLS, CDR2 YYNGEE. In DNA form, the CDR3 reads TGTGCCAGCAACATGGGCGGGAAGAACACTGAAGCTTTCTTT. It translates to CASNMGGKNTEAFF.

Only a few counts were recorded for this clonotype. This sequence joins TRBV5-1 and TRBJ2-1; no reliable D call. Germline-derived CDR1 and CDR2 are SGHRS and YFSETQ. V was clipped by 4 bases and J by 2 bases, with 10 bases between them. The CDR3 consists of 14 residues. CDR3 in amino acids: CASSDESPYNEQFF. DNA for the CDR3: TGCGCCAGCAGCGACGAGAGTCCCTACAATGAGCAGTTCTTC.

This clonotype has ten or more counts. V is TRBV29-1 and J is TRBJ2-3; D is uncertain. V lost 1 base and J 3 bases, leaving 5 bases between the germline ends. The V gene's germline CDR1 is SQVTM and CDR2 ANQGSEA. The CDR3 sequence is 12 residues long. The CDR3 region has the DNA TGCAGCGTTGAAGTAGGTACAGATACGCAGTATTTT. Amino acid sequence: CSVEVGTDTQYF.

The chain combines TRBV7-2 with TRBJ1-1; a possible D gene is TRBD1 (6 bases). Germline-derived CDR1 and CDR2 are SGHTA and FQGNSA. The CDR3 runs 13 residues. Trimming took 8 bases from V and 4 from J, leaving 14 bases between them. This chain's CDR3 is CASALGGATEAFF. The CDR3, as DNA: TGTGCCAGCGCCTTGGGGGGGGCCACTGAAGCTTTCTTT.

J is TRBJ2-1 and V is TRBV20-1; 8 bases align to TRBD2. The germline gives CDR1 DFQATT, CDR2 SNEGSKA (reference sequence). The CDR3 contains 16 residues. V shed 0 bases and J 7 bases; nucleotides not matched to a gene: 11. CDR3 loop: CSARDSRRTSSNEQFF. The CDR3 DNA is TGCAGTGCTAGAGATTCGCGCAGGACTAGCTCTAATGAGCAGTTCTTC.

This clonotype was counted only a few times. The J gene is TRBJ1-5, the V gene TRBV10-3, with TRBD1 identical over 8 bases. Germline CDR1 ENHRY, CDR2 SYGVKD. CDR3 length: 16 amino acids. V lost 0 bases, J lost 4 bases, and 5 bases stayed unmatched. Here the CDR3 DNA reads TGTGCCATCAGTGAGTCTGGACAGGGCGAAAATCAGCCCCAGCATTTT. This translates into CAISESGQGENQPQHF.

The rearrangement uses TRBV5-6 and TRBJ1-2, with 8 bases matching TRBD1. The CDR3 covers 13 residues. V dropped 0 bases and J dropped 7; count of bases not matched to a gene: 2. Germline CDR1 is SGHDT and CDR2 is YYEEEE. CDR3: CASSLGRGLGYTF. As DNA, the CDR3 is TGTGCCAGCAGCTTGGGCAGGGGGCTTGGCTACACCTTC.

The CDR3 DNA follows: TGTGCCAGCAGCTTATACGGGAGTCAAGAGACCCAGTACTTC. This encodes CASSLYGSQETQYF. This chain links TRBV7-2 with TRBJ2-5, with a weak D call TRBD2 (6 bases). The CDR3 runs to 14 residues. Trimming stripped 2 bases from V and 2 bases from J, with 9 bases between. Germline lookup yields CDR1 SGHTA and CDR2 FQGNSA.

The J gene is TRBJ2-1, the V gene TRBV11-3; D not resolved. Germline V lookup: CDR1 SGHNT, CDR2 YENEEA. The CDR3 extends over 14 amino acids. The germline V and J ends were trimmed by 0 bases and 7 bases, with 10 bases remaining between them. The CDR3 loop is CASSLDRRWNEQFF. The DNA of the CDR3 is TGTGCCAGCAGCTTAGACCGCCGGTGGAATGAGCAGTTCTTC.

In regard to this clonotype: An end of the junction differs from the germline gene, which may be a read error. The J gene is TRBJ2-7, the V gene TRBV5-6, with D tentatively TRBD1 (5 bases). Germline loops: CDR1 SGHDT, CDR2 YYEEEE. The CDR3 runs 15 residues. The CDR3 DNA sequence: TGTGCCAGCAGCTACCTCGACAGTTACCCCTACGAGCAGCACTTC. Protein sequence: CASSYLDSYPYEQHF.

The rearrangement links TRBV30 to TRBJ2-2; possibly TRBD2 for D (5 bases). The CDR3 is 14 amino acids. V was trimmed by 3 bases and J by 0 bases, leaving 8 bases between them. CDR1 is GTSNPN, CDR2 SVGIG, per germline (reference sequence). The CDR3 spells CAWRRDSNTGELFF. Written as DNA, the CDR3 is TGTGCCTGGAGGAGGGATTCGAACACCGGGGAGCTGTTTTTT. The whole variable domain, filled in from reference TRBV30 and TRBJ2-2, reads SQTIHQWPATLVQPVGSPLSLECTVEGTSNPNLYWYRQAAGRGLQLLFYSVGIGQISSEVPQNLSASRPQDRQFILSSKKLLLSDSGFYLCAWRRDSNTGELFFGEGSRLTVL.

In this sample, this clonotype turned up many times. The chain uses TRBV2 and TRBJ2-3, with D unresolved. Trimming took 5 bases from V and 6 from J, leaving 6 bases between them. The germline CDR1 and CDR2 sequences are SNHLY and FYNNEI. The CDR3 is 11 residues long. CDR3 coding DNA: TGTGCCAGCAGTCGCCGGGATACGCAGTATTTT. This encodes CASSRRDTQYF.

CDR3 nucleotides: TGTGCCAGCAGCTTATTGGGTTACTCGAGCTCTGGGGCCAACGTCCTGACTTTC. Its translation is CASSLLGYSSSGANVLTF. V and J are TRBV11-2 and TRBJ2-6; D remains ambiguous. The CDR3 is 18 amino acids. V lost 2 bases and J 0 bases, leaving 14 bases between the germline ends. Germline assignment: CDR1 SGHAT and CDR2 FQNNGV.

This rearrangement joins TRBV12-3 or TRBV12-4 to TRBJ1-1; D not certain. CDR3 length: 16 residues. Trimming left V 3 bases short and J 6 bases short, with 20 bases between. The chain's CDR3 is CASSFSVGGSGAEAFF. CDR3 nucleotides: TGTGCCAGCAGTTTTTCAGTAGGAGGATCCGGCGCTGAAGCTTTCTTT.

The chain uses TRBV25-1 and TRBJ1-6; D perhaps matches TRBD1 (6 bases). Trimming took 7 bases from V and 10 from J, leaving 17 bases between them. Germline V gene sequence: CDR1 MGHDK, CDR2 SYGVNS. The CDR3 spans 14 residues. CDR3 coding DNA: TGTGCCAGCAAATCGACAGGCTTTAACTCACCCCTCCACTTT. This codes for CASKSTGFNSPLHF.

This clonotype appeared a few times. The rearrangement links TRBV5-1 to TRBJ2-5; unclear D gene. Per the germline V gene, CDR1 is SGHRS and CDR2 is YFSETQ. The CDR3 consists of 14 residues. V was cut by 0 bases and J by 4 bases, with 10 bases left in between. The CDR3 here is CASSLGLVPETQYF. CDR3 coding DNA: TGCGCCAGCAGCTTGGGGCTAGTCCCAGAGACCCAGTACTTC. The variable domain in full, with the rest retrieved from reference TRBV5-1 and TRBJ2-5, is KAGVTQTPRYLIKTRGQQVTLSCSPISGHRSVSWYQQTPGQGLQFLFEYFSETQRNKGNFPGRFSGRQFSNSRSEMNVSTLELGDSALYLCASSLGLVPETQYFGPGTRLLVL.

This clonotype was picked up a small number of times. This chain joins TRBV10-3 and TRBJ1-2, with 8 bases matching TRBD1. V lost 4 bases to trimming and J lost 3 bases; unmatched junction nucleotides: 7. This CDR3 is built from 15 residues. The germline V gene encodes CDR1 ENHRY and CDR2 SYGVKD. DNA of the CDR3: TGTGCCATCAGTGGGACAGGGAAGATGGACTATGGCTACACCTTC. Translating gives CAISGTGKMDYGYTF.

The chain couples TRBV7-3 to TRBJ1-1; weak D call: TRBD1 (6 bases). Germline V gene sequence: CDR1 SGHTA, CDR2 FQGTGA. With 5 bases removed from V and 1 base from J, the gap between germline ends came to 14 bases. The CDR3 is 15 residues long. CDR3: CASSPTGQPNTEAFF. The CDR3 nucleotides are TGTGCCAGCAGCCCAACCGGACAGCCGAACACTGAAGCTTTCTTT.